This T cell receptor (beta chain) was found in a study of graft-versus-host responses after intestinal transplantation. Findings and limits, study-wide: Peak levels of circulating GvH clones tracked with early post-transplant HvG declines.

CDR3 length: 15 amino acids. Germline V gene data show CDR1 as LGHNA and CDR2 as YSLEER. The V end was cut by 0 bases, the J end by 1 base, with 7 bases between. Profiling relied on immunoSEQ multiplex PCR, and the TCRdb table lists in-frame clones only, not all of them. The table shows about 70,000 clones, with around 90% occurring only once. Worth noting for this clone: Its antigen is undetermined.

The specimen comprised unstimulated CD8+ T cells sorted from spleen or lymph node cells, sampled before transplant. This clonotype originated in a human donor who was the organ donor for an intestinal transplant. V is TRBV4-3 and J is TRBJ1-5; no clear D. The CDR3 DNA reads as TGCGCCAGCAGCCAAGAAATCTACAGCAATCAGCCCCAGCATTTT. Its protein is CASSQEIYSNQPQHF.